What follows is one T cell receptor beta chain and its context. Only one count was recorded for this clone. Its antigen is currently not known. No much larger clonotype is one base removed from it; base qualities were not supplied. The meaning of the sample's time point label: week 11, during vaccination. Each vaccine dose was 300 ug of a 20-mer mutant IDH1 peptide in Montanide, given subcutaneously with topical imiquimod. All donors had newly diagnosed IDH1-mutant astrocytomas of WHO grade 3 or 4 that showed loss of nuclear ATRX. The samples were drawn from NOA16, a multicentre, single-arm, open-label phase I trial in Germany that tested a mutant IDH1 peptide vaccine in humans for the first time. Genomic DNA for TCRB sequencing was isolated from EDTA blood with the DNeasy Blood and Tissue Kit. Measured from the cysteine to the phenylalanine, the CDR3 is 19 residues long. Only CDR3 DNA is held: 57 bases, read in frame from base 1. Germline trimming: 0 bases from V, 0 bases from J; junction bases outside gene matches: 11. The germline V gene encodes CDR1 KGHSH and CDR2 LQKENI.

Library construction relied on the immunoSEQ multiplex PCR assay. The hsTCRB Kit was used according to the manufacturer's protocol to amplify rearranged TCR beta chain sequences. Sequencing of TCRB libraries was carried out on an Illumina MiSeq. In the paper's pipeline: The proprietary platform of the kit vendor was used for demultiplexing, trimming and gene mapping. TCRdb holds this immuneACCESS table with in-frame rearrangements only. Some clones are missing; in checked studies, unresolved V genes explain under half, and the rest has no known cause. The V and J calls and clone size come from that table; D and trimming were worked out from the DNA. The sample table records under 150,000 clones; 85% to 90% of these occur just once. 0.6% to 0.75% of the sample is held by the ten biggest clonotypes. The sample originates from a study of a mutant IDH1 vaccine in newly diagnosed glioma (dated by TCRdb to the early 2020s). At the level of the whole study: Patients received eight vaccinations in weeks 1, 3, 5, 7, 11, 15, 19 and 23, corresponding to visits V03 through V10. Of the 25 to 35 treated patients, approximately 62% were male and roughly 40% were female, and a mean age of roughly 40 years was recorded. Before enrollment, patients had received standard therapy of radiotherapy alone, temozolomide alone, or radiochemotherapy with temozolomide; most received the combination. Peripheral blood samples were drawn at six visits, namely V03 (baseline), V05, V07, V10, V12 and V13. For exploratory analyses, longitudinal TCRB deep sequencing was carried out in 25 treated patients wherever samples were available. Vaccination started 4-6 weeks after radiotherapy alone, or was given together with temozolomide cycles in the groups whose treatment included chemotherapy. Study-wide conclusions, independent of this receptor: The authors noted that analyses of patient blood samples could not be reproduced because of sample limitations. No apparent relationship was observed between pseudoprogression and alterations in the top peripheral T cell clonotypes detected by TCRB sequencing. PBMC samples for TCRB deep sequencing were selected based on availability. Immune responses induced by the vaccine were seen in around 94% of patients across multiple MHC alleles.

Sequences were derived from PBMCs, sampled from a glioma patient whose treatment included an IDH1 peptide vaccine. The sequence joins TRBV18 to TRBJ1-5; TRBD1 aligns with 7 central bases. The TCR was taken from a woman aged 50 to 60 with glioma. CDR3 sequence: CASSPPEEGAHNSNQPQHF. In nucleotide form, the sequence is TGTGCCAGCTCACCACCGGAGGAGGGGGCCCACAATAGCAATCAGCCCCAGCATTTT.